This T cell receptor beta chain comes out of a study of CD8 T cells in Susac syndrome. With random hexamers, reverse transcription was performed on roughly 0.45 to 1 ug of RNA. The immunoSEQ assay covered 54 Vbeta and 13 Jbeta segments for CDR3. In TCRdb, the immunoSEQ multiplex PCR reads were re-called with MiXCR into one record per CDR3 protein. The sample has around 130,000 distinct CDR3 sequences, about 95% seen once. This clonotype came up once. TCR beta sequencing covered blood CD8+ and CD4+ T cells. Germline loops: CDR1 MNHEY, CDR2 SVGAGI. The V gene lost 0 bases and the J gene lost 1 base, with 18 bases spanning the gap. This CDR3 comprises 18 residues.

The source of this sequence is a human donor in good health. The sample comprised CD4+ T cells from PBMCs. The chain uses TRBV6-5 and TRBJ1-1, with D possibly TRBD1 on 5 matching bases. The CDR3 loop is CASSYSLRRGQRNTEAFF. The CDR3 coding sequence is TGTGCCAGCAGTTACTCTCTCCGAAGAGGACAACGGAACACTGAAGCTTTCTTT.